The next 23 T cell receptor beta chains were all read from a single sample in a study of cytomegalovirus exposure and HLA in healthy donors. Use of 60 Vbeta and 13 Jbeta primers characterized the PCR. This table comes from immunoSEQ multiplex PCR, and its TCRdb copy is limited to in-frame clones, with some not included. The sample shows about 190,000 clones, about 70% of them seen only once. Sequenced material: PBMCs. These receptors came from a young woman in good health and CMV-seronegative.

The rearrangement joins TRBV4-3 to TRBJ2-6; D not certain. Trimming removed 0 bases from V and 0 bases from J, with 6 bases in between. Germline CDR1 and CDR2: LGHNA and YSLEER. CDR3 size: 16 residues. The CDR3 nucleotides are TGCGCCAGCAGCCAAGATCTGGCCTCTGGGGCCAACGTCCTGACTTTC. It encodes CASSQDLASGANVLTF.

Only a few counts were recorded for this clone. The CDR3 sequence is CASSLVAGTGTYTF. As DNA, the CDR3 is TGTGCCAGCAGCTTAGTCGCCGGGACAGGGACTTACACCTTC. The rearrangement links TRBV7-9 to TRBJ1-2; TRBD1 aligns across 9 bases. J gave up 11 bases and V 1 base, and 8 bases lay outside the gene matches. There are 14 residues in the CDR3. Germline V gene data show CDR1 as SEHNR and CDR2 as FQNEAQ (reference sequence). The variable domain in full, completed from reference TRBV7-9 and TRBJ1-2, reads DTGVSQNPRHKITKRGQNVTFRCDPISEHNRLYWYRQTLGQGPEFLTYFQNEAQLEKSRLLSDRFSAERPKGSFSTLEIQRTEQGDSAMYLCASSLVAGTGTYTFGSGTRLTVV.

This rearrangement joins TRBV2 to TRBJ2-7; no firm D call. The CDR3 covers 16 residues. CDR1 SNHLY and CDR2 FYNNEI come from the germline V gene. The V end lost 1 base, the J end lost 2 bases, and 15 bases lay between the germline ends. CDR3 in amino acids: CASSEVGPGFTYEQYF. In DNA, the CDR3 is TGTGCCAGCAGTGAAGTGGGCCCAGGATTTACCTACGAGCAGTACTTC.

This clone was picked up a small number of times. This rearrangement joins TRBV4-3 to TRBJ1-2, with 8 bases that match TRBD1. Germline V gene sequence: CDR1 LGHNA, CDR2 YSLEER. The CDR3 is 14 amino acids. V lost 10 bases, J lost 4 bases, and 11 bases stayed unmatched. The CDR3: CATSTGVSGYGYTF. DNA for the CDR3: TGCGCCACCTCGACAGGGGTCTCTGGCTATGGCTACACCTTC.

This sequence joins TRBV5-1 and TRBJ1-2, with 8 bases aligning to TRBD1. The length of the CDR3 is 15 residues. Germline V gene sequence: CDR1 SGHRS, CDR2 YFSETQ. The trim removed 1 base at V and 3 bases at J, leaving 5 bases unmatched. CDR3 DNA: TGCGCCAGCAGCTTGTGGGGGGGACAGGACTATGGCTACACCTTC. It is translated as CASSLWGGQDYGYTF. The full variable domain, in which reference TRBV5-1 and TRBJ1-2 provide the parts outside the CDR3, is KAGVTQTPRYLIKTRGQQVTLSCSPISGHRSVSWYQQTPGQGLQFLFEYFSETQRNKGNFPGRFSGRQFSNSRSEMNVSTLELGDSALYLCASSLWGGQDYGYTFGSGTRLTVV.

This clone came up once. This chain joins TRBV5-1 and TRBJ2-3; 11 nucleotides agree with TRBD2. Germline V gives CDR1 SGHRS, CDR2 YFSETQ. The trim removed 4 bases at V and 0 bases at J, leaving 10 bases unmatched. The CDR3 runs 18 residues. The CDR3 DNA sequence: TGCGCCAGCAGCGCTGATACTAGCGGGGGCGCTAGCACAGATACGCAGTATTTT. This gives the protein CASSADTSGGASTDTQYF. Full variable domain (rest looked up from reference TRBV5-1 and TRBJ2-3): KAGVTQTPRYLIKTRGQQVTLSCSPISGHRSVSWYQQTPGQGLQFLFEYFSETQRNKGNFPGRFSGRQFSNSRSEMNVSTLELGDSALYLCASSADTSGGASTDTQYFGPGTRLTVL.

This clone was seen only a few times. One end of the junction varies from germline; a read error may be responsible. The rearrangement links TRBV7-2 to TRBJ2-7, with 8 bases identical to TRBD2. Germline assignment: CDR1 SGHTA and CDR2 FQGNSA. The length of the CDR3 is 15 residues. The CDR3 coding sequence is TGTGCCAGCAGACAGGCCGGGACTAGGCGCTACGTGCAGTACTTC. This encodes CASRQAGTRRYVQYF.

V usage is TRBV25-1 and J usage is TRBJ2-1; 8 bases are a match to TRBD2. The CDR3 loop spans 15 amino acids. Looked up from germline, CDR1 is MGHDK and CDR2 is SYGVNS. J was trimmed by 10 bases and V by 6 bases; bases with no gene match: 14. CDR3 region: CASSRPGLGSFEQFF. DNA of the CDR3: TGTGCCAGCAGCCGACCGGGACTAGGCTCGTTCGAGCAGTTCTTC.

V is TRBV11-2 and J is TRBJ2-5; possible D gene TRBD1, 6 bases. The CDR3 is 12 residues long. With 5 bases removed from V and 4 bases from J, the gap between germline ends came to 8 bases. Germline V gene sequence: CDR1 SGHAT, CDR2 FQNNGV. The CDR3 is CASSPDRETQYF. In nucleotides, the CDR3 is TGTGCCAGCAGCCCGGACAGAGAGACCCAGTACTTC.

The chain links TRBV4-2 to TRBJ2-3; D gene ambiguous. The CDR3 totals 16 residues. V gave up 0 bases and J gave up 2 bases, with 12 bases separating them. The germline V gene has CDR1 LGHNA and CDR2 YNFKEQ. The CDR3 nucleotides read TGTGCCAGCAGCCAAGAACTACTACTACTCACAGATACGCAGTATTTT. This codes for CASSQELLLLTDTQYF.

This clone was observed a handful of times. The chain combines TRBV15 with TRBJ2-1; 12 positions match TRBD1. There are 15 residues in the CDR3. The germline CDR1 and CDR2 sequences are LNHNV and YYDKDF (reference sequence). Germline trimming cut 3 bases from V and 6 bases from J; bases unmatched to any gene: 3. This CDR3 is CATSRGTGGLNEQFF. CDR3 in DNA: TGTGCCACCAGCAGGGGGACAGGGGGCCTCAATGAGCAGTTCTTC.

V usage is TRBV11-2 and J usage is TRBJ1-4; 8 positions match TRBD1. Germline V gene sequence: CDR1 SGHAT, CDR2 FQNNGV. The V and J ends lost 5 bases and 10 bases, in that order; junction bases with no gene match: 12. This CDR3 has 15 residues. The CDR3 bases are TGTGCCAGCAGCCCGATGGGACAGGCGTCCGGAAAACTGTTTTTT. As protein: CASSPMGQASGKLFF.

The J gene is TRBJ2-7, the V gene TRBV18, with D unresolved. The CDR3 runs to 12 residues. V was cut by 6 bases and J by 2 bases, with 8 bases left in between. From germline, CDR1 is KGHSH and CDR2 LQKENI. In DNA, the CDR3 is TGTGCCAGCTCCCTCCTTCCCTACGAGCAGTACTTC. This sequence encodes CASSLLPYEQYF.

The CDR3 is CASRSAEGAQETQYF. In DNA form, the CDR3 reads TGTGCCAGCAGGTCCGCCGAGGGAGCACAAGAGACCCAGTACTTC. V and J are TRBV25-1 and TRBJ2-5; a possible D gene is TRBD2 (5 bases). In germline, CDR1 is MGHDK, CDR2 SYGVNS. The CDR3 contains 15 residues. Between the trimmed V and J ends, which lost 6 bases and 2 bases, there was a span of 16 bases.

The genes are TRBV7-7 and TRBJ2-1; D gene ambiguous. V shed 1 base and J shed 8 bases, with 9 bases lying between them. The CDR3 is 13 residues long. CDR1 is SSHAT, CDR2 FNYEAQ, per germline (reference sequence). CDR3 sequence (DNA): TGTGCCAGCAGCTTAGGCAGGTCCGATGAGCAGTTCTTC. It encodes CASSLGRSDEQFF.

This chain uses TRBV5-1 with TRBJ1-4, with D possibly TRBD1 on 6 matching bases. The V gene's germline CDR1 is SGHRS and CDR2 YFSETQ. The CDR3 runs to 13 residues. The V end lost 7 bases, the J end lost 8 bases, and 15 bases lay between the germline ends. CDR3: CASRWATGEKLFF. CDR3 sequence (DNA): TGCGCCAGCCGGTGGGCGACAGGAGAAAAACTGTTTTTT.

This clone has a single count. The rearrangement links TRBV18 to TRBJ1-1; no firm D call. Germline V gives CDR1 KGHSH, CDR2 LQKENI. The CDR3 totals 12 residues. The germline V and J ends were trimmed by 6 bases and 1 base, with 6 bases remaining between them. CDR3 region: CASSRGNTEAFF. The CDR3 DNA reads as TGTGCCAGCTCCCGGGGGAACACTGAAGCTTTCTTT.

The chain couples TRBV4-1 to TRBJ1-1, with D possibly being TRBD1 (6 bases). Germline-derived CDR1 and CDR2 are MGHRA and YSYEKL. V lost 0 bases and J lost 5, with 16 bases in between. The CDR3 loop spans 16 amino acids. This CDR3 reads CASSQDNSGGYTEAFF. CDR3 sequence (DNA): TGCGCCAGCAGCCAAGATAATTCGGGGGGCTATACTGAAGCTTTCTTT.

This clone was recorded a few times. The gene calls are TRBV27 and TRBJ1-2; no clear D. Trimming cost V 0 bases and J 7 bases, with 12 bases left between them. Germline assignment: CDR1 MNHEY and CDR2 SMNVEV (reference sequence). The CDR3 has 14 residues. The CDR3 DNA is TGTGCCAGCAGTTTATCGGACTCGATGGGTGGCTACACCTTC. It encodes CASSLSDSMGGYTF.

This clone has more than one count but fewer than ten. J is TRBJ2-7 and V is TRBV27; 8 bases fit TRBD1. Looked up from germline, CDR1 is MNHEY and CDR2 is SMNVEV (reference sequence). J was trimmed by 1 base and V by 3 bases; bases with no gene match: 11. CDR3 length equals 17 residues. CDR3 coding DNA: TGTGCCAGCAGTTTTCACCCCCGAGGACAGGGTTCCTACGAGCAGTACTTC. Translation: CASSFHPRGQGSYEQYF.

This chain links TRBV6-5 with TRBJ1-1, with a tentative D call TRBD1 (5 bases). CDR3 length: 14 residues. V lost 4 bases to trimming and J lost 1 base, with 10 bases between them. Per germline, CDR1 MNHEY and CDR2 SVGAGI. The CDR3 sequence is CASSWNRQNTEAFF. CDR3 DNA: TGTGCCAGCAGTTGGAACAGGCAGAACACTGAAGCTTTCTTT.

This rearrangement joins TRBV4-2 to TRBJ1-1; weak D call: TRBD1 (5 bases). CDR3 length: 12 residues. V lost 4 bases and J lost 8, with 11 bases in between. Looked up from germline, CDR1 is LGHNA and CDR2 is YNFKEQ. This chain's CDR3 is CASSLTTVEAFF. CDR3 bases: TGTGCCAGCAGCCTCACGACAGTCGAAGCTTTCTTT.

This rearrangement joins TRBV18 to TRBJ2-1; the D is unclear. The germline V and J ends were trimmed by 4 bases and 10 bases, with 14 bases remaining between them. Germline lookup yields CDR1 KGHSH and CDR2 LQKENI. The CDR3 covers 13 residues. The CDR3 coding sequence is TGTGCCAGCTCACAAACCCCACCCCGGGAGCAGTTCTTC. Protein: CASSQTPPREQFF.